These T cell receptor beta chains were read from a single sample in a study of blood T cells in healthy people across ages. TCRdb independently ran MiXCR on the 5' RACE reads; one entry per CDR3 protein. Among 700,000 or so distinct CDR3 sequences listed, roughly 20% were seen once. Sequencing was done on a sample of blood. All receptors derive from a man in his 70s in good health. Both conserved end residues are part of each CDR3. Each record gives: D gene, clone size, CDR3 length, V gene, J gene, CDR3 DNA, CDR3 protein. A D gene is named only where the DNA matches it firmly. Some rows have no size entry. The others give once, few or many, or a class for an expanded clone.

>-|-|15|TRBV24-1|TRBJ2-6
TGTGCCACCAGTGATAATGGCTCTGGGGCCAACGTCCTGACTTTC
CATSDNGSGANVLTF
>TRBD2|-|17|TRBV5-6|TRBJ2-3
TGTGCCAGCAGCTTGGCCAGCGGGGCCTTGAGTACAGATACGCAGTATTTT
CASSLASGALSTDTQYF
>-|-|14|TRBV4-2|TRBJ1-3
TGTGCCAGCAGCCAAGATGCGTCTGGAAACACCATATATTTT
CASSQDASGNTIYF
>TRBD1|many|16|TRBV9|TRBJ1-2
TGTGCCAGCAGCCCGAGCCTCGGACAGGCTAACTATGGCTACACCTTC
CASSPSLGQANYGYTF
>-|few|14|TRBV20-1|TRBJ2-5
TGCAGTGCTAGCCCAGGACATCAGCTGGAGACCCAGTACTTC
CSASPGHQLETQYF
>-|-|14|TRBV28|TRBJ2-1
TGTGCCAGCAGTATCAGCTCCGCCGGTGATGAGCAGTTCTTC
CASSISSAGDEQFF
>TRBD2|few|16|TRBV7-2|TRBJ2-3
TGTGCCAGCAGCCCTCGAAGGCGGGGGAGCACAGATACGCAGTATTTT
CASSPRRRGSTDTQYF
>-|few|15|TRBV9|TRBJ2-5
TGTGCCAGCAGCTCCCCCCGCGGGGTTTCGGAGACCCAGTACTTC
CASSSPRGVSETQYF
>TRBD1|-|15|TRBV28|TRBJ2-5
TGTGCCAGCAGTTTTAAGGGGGCCTCGCAAGAGACCCAGTACTTC
CASSFKGASQETQYF
>-|many|14|TRBV6-5|TRBJ2-5
TGTGCCAGCAGTCCGAGACCCCGCCCAGAGACCCAGTACTTC
CASSPRPRPETQYF
>TRBD1|-|15|TRBV15|TRBJ2-5
TGTGCCACCAGCAGAGAATGGGACAGCCAAGAGACCCAGTACTTC
CATSREWDSQETQYF
>TRBD1|few|15|TRBV5-1|TRBJ1-3
TGCGCCAGCAGCTTCAAGGGGGCTAGAGGAAACACCATATATTTT
CASSFKGARGNTIYF
>-|few|13|TRBV15|TRBJ1-1
TGTGCCACCAGCAGAGAACAGGTTTCTGAAGCTTTCTTT
CATSREQVSEAFF
>TRBD2|-|16|TRBV27|TRBJ2-6
TGTGCCAGCAGTTTGGGAGGGGTCTCTGGGGCCAACGTCCTGACTTTC
CASSLGGVSGANVLTF
>TRBD2|few|17|TRBV12-3/TRBV12-4|TRBJ2-5
TGTGCCAGCAGTCAGAACGCCTTTAGCGGGGGACAAGAGACCCAGTACTTC
CASSQNAFSGGQETQYF
>-|few|12|TRBV7-9|TRBJ1-5
TGTGCCAGCACCTATAGCAATCAGCCCCAGCATTTT
CASTYSNQPQHF
>-|few|13|TRBV30|TRBJ2-1
TGTGCCTGGTTCCGGGACCCTTACAATGAGCAGTTCTTC
CAWFRDPYNEQFF
>TRBD2|few|16|TRBV5-1|TRBJ2-2
TGCGCCAGCAGCTTCGGGACTAGCCTTAACACCGGGGAGCTGTTTTTT
CASSFGTSLNTGELFF
>-|-|13|TRBV12-3/TRBV12-4|TRBJ2-1
TGTGCCAGCAGACTCGACGTACGCAATGAGCAGTTCTTC
CASRLDVRNEQFF
>-|-|11|TRBV30|TRBJ2-1
TGTGCCTGGACCTTTTACAATGAGCAGTTCTTC
CAWTFYNEQFF
>-|few|15|TRBV5-1|TRBJ2-5
TGCGCCAGCAGCCTGTCGGGCCAATGGGTGGAGACCCAGTACTTC
CASSLSGQWVETQYF
>-|once|14|TRBV5-1|TRBJ1-4
TGCGCCAGCAAGGTCGAGGGGTCTAATGAAAAACTGCTTTTT
CASKVEGSNEKLLF
>-|few|19|TRBV18|TRBJ2-6
TGTGCCAGCTCACCCGAAAATAGGTACAGCATCTCTGGGGCCAACGTCCTGACTTTC
CASSPENRYSISGANVLTF
>-|once|16|TRBV25-1|TRBJ1-1
TGTGCCAGCAGTGACAATTCCGGGCCCCAGGACACTGAAGCTTTCTTT
CASSDNSGPQDTEAFF
>TRBD1|-|15|TRBV6-4|TRBJ1-2
TGTGCCAGCAGTCCTGACAGGGGGCTCAACTATGGCTACACCTTC
CASSPDRGLNYGYTF
>-|many|11|TRBV7-9|TRBJ1-1
TGTGCCAGCAGTATAAACACTGAAGCTTTCTTT
CASSINTEAFF
>TRBD1|-|14|TRBV5-1|TRBJ1-2
TGCGCCAGCAGCTACGACAGGGGGCGAGGTGGCTACACCTTC
CASSYDRGRGGYTF
>-|-|13|TRBV5-1|TRBJ2-2
TGCGCCAGCGGGTACCCGAACACCGGGGAGCTGTTTTTT
CASGYPNTGELFF
>-|-|14|TRBV7-2|TRBJ2-5
TGTGCCAGCAGCTCCCGACAGAACCAAGAGACCCAGTACTTC
CASSSRQNQETQYF
>TRBD2|-|16|TRBV20-1|TRBJ2-1
TGCAGTGCTAGAACTACCGGGACTAGCGGCTCGAATGAGCAGTTCTTC
CSARTTGTSGSNEQFF
>-|-|14|TRBV7-2|TRBJ1-5
TGTGCCAGCAGCTTAGAGAGGAGCAATCAGCCCCAGCATTTT
CASSLERSNQPQHF
>-|few|15|TRBV11-2|TRBJ2-3
TGTGCCAGCAGTCGCCCCGGGGGGCCCACAGATACGCAGTATTTT
CASSRPGGPTDTQYF
>TRBD2|few|17|TRBV11-3|TRBJ2-3
TGTGCCAGCAGCCCCGTGGGGACTAGCGGGGGATCATATACGCAGTATTTT
CASSPVGTSGGSYTQYF
>-|-|15|TRBV5-1|TRBJ1-6
TGCGCCAGCAGCTTGTCGGGGGGAGAGGGCTCACCCCTCCACTTT
CASSLSGGEGSPLHF
>-|-|14|TRBV5-8|TRBJ2-3
TGTGCCAGCAGCTTGGTTGGATCCGGAGATACGCAGTATTTT
CASSLVGSGDTQYF
>TRBD1|-|13|TRBV3-1|TRBJ2-7
TGTGCCAGCAGCCCGGACAGGGTTGATGAGCAGTACTTC
CASSPDRVDEQYF
>-|few|13|TRBV29-1|TRBJ1-4
TGCAGCGTTCGGGGCTCCGGAGGTGAAAAACTGTTTTTT
CSVRGSGGEKLFF
>-|few|12|TRBV6-6|TRBJ2-3
TGTGCCATACCTAGCGGCACAGATACGCAGTATTTT
CAIPSGTDTQYF
>-|-|14|TRBV12-3/TRBV12-4|TRBJ2-4
TGTGCCAGCGGGCCTACAGCGGCGGGAAACATTCAGTACTTC
CASGPTAAGNIQYF
>-|few|14|TRBV5-6|TRBJ1-5
TGTGCCAGCAGCTTAAGGGAGACAGCCCTGGCCCAGCATTTT
CASSLRETALAQHF
>-|-|14|TRBV5-1|TRBJ1-4
TGCGCCAGCAGCTGGGAGGGTAGGGATGAAAAACTGTTTTTT
CASSWEGRDEKLFF
>-|-|13|TRBV7-9|TRBJ2-7
TGTGCCAGCAGCGCGGGACAGCCCTACGAGCAGTACTTC
CASSAGQPYEQYF
>-|-|13|TRBV29-1|TRBJ1-1
TGCAGCGTCGACTGGGTCGGCGGCACTGAAGCTTTCTTT
CSVDWVGGTEAFF